A selection of T cell receptor beta chains follows, all from one sample in a study of control samples from healthy donors and cancer patients. TCRdb keeps only in-frame clones here, not all; method: immunoSEQ multiplex PCR. Of approximately 230,000 clones in the sample, around 80% were seen once. Source material: PBMCs. These receptors were taken from an older woman with lung cancer. Both conserved end residues are part of each CDR3. A D gene is named only where the DNA matches it firmly. Clone size is shown for a subset of rows, as once, few, many or a class of expanded clone.

TRBJ2-6	few	TRBV10-3	-	TGTGCCATCAAGGACTCTGGGGCCAACGTCCTGACTTTC	CAIKDSGANVLTF
TRBJ2-7	few	TRBV5-1	-	TGCGCCAGCAGCGCCGGACAGAGTTTCTACGAGCAGTACTTC	CASSAGQSFYEQYF
TRBJ1-4	-	TRBV2	-	TGTGCCAGCAAGGGGGACTTCGAAAAACTGTTTTTT	CASKGDFEKLFF
TRBJ2-7	-	TRBV7-3	-	TGTGCCAGCAGCCCCGGCCGGGGCGACGGGGACGAGCAGTACTTC	CASSPGRGDGDEQYF
TRBJ2-7	-	TRBV12-3/TRBV12-4	-	TGTGCCAGCAGCCGGGACACTACCTACGAGCAGTACTTC	CASSRDTTYEQYF
TRBJ1-2	-	TRBV3-1/TRBV3-2	-	TGTGCCAGCAGCCAAGTAGGGGGGGCCTATGGCTACACCTTC	CASSQVGGAYGYTF
TRBJ2-1	few	TRBV7-9	-	TGTGCCAGCAGCTTATCCGGCTCCTACAATGAGCAGTTCTTC	CASSLSGSYNEQFF
TRBJ1-5	few	TRBV3-1/TRBV3-2	-	TGTGCCAGCAGCCCAAGTGGGGAGGGACGGGGGCCCCAGCATTTT	CASSPSGEGRGPQHF
TRBJ2-1	-	TRBV9	TRBD2	TGTGCCAGCAGCCCCTATAGCGGGGGGGCCTACAATGAGCAGTTCTTC	CASSPYSGGAYNEQFF
TRBJ2-2	-	TRBV10-3	-	TGTGCCACCGCGGGGCCCGGGGAGCTGTTTTTT	CATAGPGELFF
TRBJ1-1	-	TRBV5-1	-	TGCGCCAGCAGCTTCCCGACAGGGAACACTGAAGCTTTCTTT	CASSFPTGNTEAFF
TRBJ2-1	-	TRBV6-6	-	TGTGCCAGCAGCCCGACTAGAATCTACGACAATGAGCAGTTCTTC	CASSPTRIYDNEQFF
TRBJ2-3	-	TRBV18	-	TGTGCCAGCTCACCACCATCAACAGATACGCAGTATTTT	CASSPPSTDTQYF
TRBJ1-4	-	TRBV6-6	TRBD1	TGTGCCAGCAGTGCCCGACAGGGTGGCGATGAAAAACTGTTTTTT	CASSARQGGDEKLFF
TRBJ2-2	-	TRBV30	TRBD1	TGTGCCTCGGACCCTCAGGGGGCGCTTACCCTGGGGTCCACCGGGGAGCTGTTTTTT	CASDPQGALTLGSTGELFF
TRBJ2-7	-	TRBV6-1	TRBD1	TGTGCCAGCAGTGACTTGAGGGGGACAGGGACTTACGAGCAGTACTTC	CASSDLRGTGTYEQYF
TRBJ2-7	-	TRBV11-3	TRBD1	TGTGCCAGCAGCTTAACGACAGGGGTCTCCTACGAGCAGTACTTC	CASSLTTGVSYEQYF
TRBJ1-2	few	TRBV19	TRBD1	TGTGCCAGTAGTCCCGTACCGGGACAGGGCGCAAATACCTTC	CASSPVPGQGANTF
TRBJ1-1	few	TRBV7-9	-	TGTGCCAGCAGTTTAGACAGACGACATGAAGCTTTCTTT	CASSLDRRHEAFF
TRBJ1-1	-	TRBV5-1	-	TGCGCCAGCAGCTTGACGCCAGAAGCCTACACTGAAGCTTTCTTT	CASSLTPEAYTEAFF
TRBJ2-7	few	TRBV5-5	-	TGTGCCAGCAGCTTTCGTAACGCGCTCGAGCAGTACTTC	CASSFRNALEQYF
TRBJ1-2	-	TRBV6-4	-	TGTGCCAGCAGTGATCAAGGTAGTGGAGTACAGCGCGGCTACACCTTC	CASSDQGSGVQRGYTF
TRBJ1-1	-	TRBV2	-	TGTGCCAGCAGCGTACAGTTGAACACTGAAGCTTTCTTT	CASSVQLNTEAFF
TRBJ2-7	-	TRBV6-1	-	TGTGCCAGCAGTGAAGCTAGCGCTATCACCTACGAGCAGTACTTC	CASSEASAITYEQYF
TRBJ1-1	few	TRBV5-1	-	TGCGCCAGCACCTACGACGGGGAGAACACTGAAGCTTTCTTT	CASTYDGENTEAFF
TRBJ1-2	-	TRBV5-6	TRBD1	TGTGCCAGCAGCTTCTTGACAGGGGGCGGACGAGGCTACACCTTC	CASSFLTGGGRGYTF
TRBJ2-7	-	TRBV18	TRBD1	TGTGCCAGCTCACCGCGTCTACAGGGGGCGAACTACGAGCAGTACTTC	CASSPRLQGANYEQYF
TRBJ2-3	-	TRBV7-2	-	TGTGCCAGCAGCTTTTCCGGGACTTCACGATCTGCAGATACGCAGTATTTT	CASSFSGTSRSADTQYF
TRBJ2-6	-	TRBV18	-	TGTGCCAGCTCACCATTTTATGGAAGTGGGGCCAACGTCCTGACTTTC	CASSPFYGSGANVLTF
TRBJ1-2	-	TRBV3-1/TRBV3-2	-	TGTGCCAGCAACGACGAGGGGGACTATGGCTACACCTTC	CASNDEGDYGYTF
TRBJ1-1	few	TRBV7-9	-	TGTGCCAGCAGGTTAGGGGCGCAGGACACTGAAGCTTTCTTT	CASRLGAQDTEAFF
TRBJ1-3	-	TRBV18	-	TGTGCCAGCTCACGATTACTTCCAGGCGTCGGAGGTGACACCATATATTTT	CASSRLLPGVGGDTIYF
TRBJ1-4	-	TRBV29-1	-	TGCAGCGTTGCGGACGGAACAACTAATGAAAAACTGTTTTTT	CSVADGTTNEKLFF
TRBJ2-1	-	TRBV15	-	TGTGCCACCAGCGGGGGAGAGGAGCAGTTCTTC	CATSGGEEQFF